Listed below are T cell receptor beta chains from one sample, sequenced in a study of shared clonotypes between healthy human individuals. Some clones are missing from TCRdb's copy, which holds only in-frame ones; the method was immunoSEQ multiplex PCR. The sample lists fewer than 850,000 clones, about 90% occurring once. The sequenced material came from memory CD8+ T cells from PBMCs. The source of these receptors is a man aged 18-30 years in good health. Some clones in this sample may be carry-over from other donors' samples. Each CDR3 is given with its conserved first and last residue. The D gene is left open where the match is weak. The size of a clone is reported for some rows only, either as once, few or many, or as a class for expanded clones.

len: 15
j_gene: TRBJ1-4
abundance: -
v_gene: TRBV28
d_gene: -
CDR3nt: TGTGCCAGCAGTTTACGCGCAGTTTATAATGAAAAACTGTTTTTT
CDR3aa: CASSLRAVYNEKLFF

len: 17
j_gene: TRBJ2-3
abundance: -
v_gene: TRBV7-9
d_gene: TRBD2
CDR3nt: TGTGCCAGCAGCGGAGGACTAGCGGGTGGGAGTCCAGATACGCAGTATTTT
CDR3aa: CASSGGLAGGSPDTQYF

len: 13
j_gene: TRBJ1-4
abundance: -
v_gene: TRBV19
d_gene: -
CDR3nt: TGTGCCAGTAGTATAGGGGAGAATGAAAAACTGTTTTTT
CDR3aa: CASSIGENEKLFF

len: 16
j_gene: TRBJ2-7
abundance: -
v_gene: TRBV27
d_gene: TRBD2
CDR3nt: TGTGCCAGCAGTGCCTCGTTGGGCGGGAGGGCCTGGGAGCAGTACTTC
CDR3aa: CASSASLGGRAWEQYF

len: 14
j_gene: TRBJ2-5
abundance: -
v_gene: TRBV7-9
d_gene: -
CDR3nt: TGTGCCAGCAGCCACACCACGGGTGGGGAGACCCAGTACTTC
CDR3aa: CASSHTTGGETQYF

len: 16
j_gene: TRBJ1-5
abundance: -
v_gene: TRBV5-1
d_gene: -
CDR3nt: TGCGCCAGCAGCTTGGGAGTAGGGGGTAGCAATCAGCCCCAGCATTTT
CDR3aa: CASSLGVGGSNQPQHF

len: 15
j_gene: TRBJ2-1
abundance: -
v_gene: TRBV5-4
d_gene: TRBD2
CDR3nt: TGTGCCAGCAGCCCCACTAGCGGGGAATACAATGAGCAGTTCTTC
CDR3aa: CASSPTSGEYNEQFF

len: 15
j_gene: TRBJ1-2
abundance: -
v_gene: TRBV28
d_gene: -
CDR3nt: TGTGCCAGCAGTTTATCTTCCGGGGGCGACTATGGCTACACCTTC
CDR3aa: CASSLSSGGDYGYTF

len: 14
j_gene: TRBJ2-7
abundance: -
v_gene: TRBV7-9
d_gene: -
CDR3nt: TGCGCCAGCAGCCAAGCAGGGAACTCCTACGAGCAGTACTTC
CDR3aa: CASSQAGNSYEQYF

len: 14
j_gene: TRBJ1-3
abundance: -
v_gene: TRBV28
d_gene: -
CDR3nt: TGTGCCAGCAGCCCCCAGGGCTCTGGAAACACCATATATTTT
CDR3aa: CASSPQGSGNTIYF

len: 17
j_gene: TRBJ1-1
abundance: -
v_gene: TRBV9
d_gene: -
CDR3nt: TGTGCCAGCAGCGTAGTAGTCCGGGGGGCGGAACCCACTGAAGCTTTCTTT
CDR3aa: CASSVVVRGAEPTEAFF

len: 16
j_gene: TRBJ2-3
abundance: -
v_gene: TRBV19
d_gene: -
CDR3nt: TGTGCCAGTAGTATCCACGGCAGGCCCTCCACAGATACGCAGTATTTT
CDR3aa: CASSIHGRPSTDTQYF

len: 17
j_gene: TRBJ2-1
abundance: -
v_gene: TRBV13
d_gene: TRBD2
CDR3nt: TGTGCCAGCAGCCCCACTGGGACTAGCGGGAGTGGCCATGAGCAGTTCTTC
CDR3aa: CASSPTGTSGSGHEQFF

len: 16
j_gene: TRBJ2-1
abundance: -
v_gene: TRBV27
d_gene: TRBD2
CDR3nt: TGTGCCAGCAGTCCCTCTGGGGGGGAACACTACAATGAGCAGTTCTTC
CDR3aa: CASSPSGGEHYNEQFF

len: 15
j_gene: TRBJ1-4
abundance: -
v_gene: TRBV27
d_gene: -
CDR3nt: TGTGCCAGCAGTTCCCAAATTGCAACTAATGAAAAACTGTTTTTT
CDR3aa: CASSSQIATNEKLFF

len: 18
j_gene: TRBJ1-3
abundance: many
v_gene: TRBV7-8
d_gene: -
CDR3nt: TGTGCCAGCAGCTTAACTCCGGGGTCTCTAAGCTCTGGAAACACCATATATTTT
CDR3aa: CASSLTPGSLSSGNTIYF

len: 15
j_gene: TRBJ2-1
abundance: -
v_gene: TRBV27
d_gene: TRBD2
CDR3nt: TGTGCCAGCAGTTTAATAGCGGGAGCCTACAATGAGCAGTTCTTC
CDR3aa: CASSLIAGAYNEQFF

len: 13
j_gene: TRBJ2-7
abundance: -
v_gene: TRBV9
d_gene: -
CDR3nt: TGTGCCAGCAGCGTAGGTGGAAGTTACGAGCAGTACTTC
CDR3aa: CASSVGGSYEQYF

len: 13
j_gene: TRBJ2-7
abundance: -
v_gene: TRBV5-1
d_gene: -
CDR3nt: TGCGCCAGCAGCTTCCTCAGGGATGGGGAGCAGTACTTC
CDR3aa: CASSFLRDGEQYF

len: 16
j_gene: TRBJ2-2
abundance: -
v_gene: TRBV9
d_gene: -
CDR3nt: TGTGCCAGCAGCTCCCTAGGGGGGCAGCGCACCGGGGAGCTGTTTTTT
CDR3aa: CASSSLGGQRTGELFF

len: 13
j_gene: TRBJ2-7
abundance: -
v_gene: TRBV27
d_gene: -
CDR3nt: TGTGCCAGCAGTTCGACAGAATCCTACGAGCAGTACTTC
CDR3aa: CASSSTESYEQYF

len: 13
j_gene: TRBJ2-7
abundance: -
v_gene: TRBV2
d_gene: -
CDR3nt: TGTGCCAGCTCGGACGGCGGGGCCTACGAGCAGTACTTC
CDR3aa: CASSDGGAYEQYF

len: 13
j_gene: TRBJ2-7
abundance: -
v_gene: TRBV29-1
d_gene: TRBD2
CDR3nt: TGCAGCGTTGAAATTGGACTAGCGAACGAGCAGTACTTC
CDR3aa: CSVEIGLANEQYF

len: 15
j_gene: TRBJ2-1
abundance: -
v_gene: TRBV27
d_gene: -
CDR3nt: TGTGCCAGCAGTTTGGGGGAGACCATTTACAATGAGCAGTTCTTC
CDR3aa: CASSLGETIYNEQFF

len: 16
j_gene: TRBJ2-1
abundance: -
v_gene: TRBV2
d_gene: TRBD2
CDR3nt: TGTGCCAGCACAGATGAAGTAGCGGGAGGTATCGATGAGCAGTTCTTC
CDR3aa: CASTDEVAGGIDEQFF

len: 19
j_gene: TRBJ2-7
abundance: -
v_gene: TRBV7-2
d_gene: TRBD2
CDR3nt: TGTGCCAGCAGCTTAAATCCGGGACTAGCGGGAGGGCCCACCTACGAGCAGTACTTC
CDR3aa: CASSLNPGLAGGPTYEQYF

len: 13
j_gene: TRBJ2-7
abundance: once
v_gene: TRBV5-1
d_gene: -
CDR3nt: TGCGCCAGCAGCTTGGGTTCCTCCTACGAGCAGTACTTC
CDR3aa: CASSLGSSYEQYF

len: 16
j_gene: TRBJ2-2
abundance: -
v_gene: TRBV5-4
d_gene: -
CDR3nt: TGTGCCAGCAGCTCTAGAGGTGCAGGCGGGACCGGGGAGCTGTTTTTT
CDR3aa: CASSSRGAGGTGELFF

len: 15
j_gene: TRBJ1-5
abundance: -
v_gene: TRBV15
d_gene: -
CDR3nt: TGTGCCACCAGCAGGGAAGGTAAGGGAGTATGGCCCCAGCATTTT
CDR3aa: CATSREGKGVWPQHF

len: 12
j_gene: TRBJ1-6
abundance: -
v_gene: TRBV9
d_gene: -
CDR3nt: TGTGCCAGCAGCGTAGGGGATTCACCCCTCCACTTT
CDR3aa: CASSVGDSPLHF

len: 14
j_gene: TRBJ2-7
abundance: -
v_gene: TRBV27
d_gene: -
CDR3nt: TGTGCCAGCAGTTTCGGGGGGCCTTTCTACGAGCAGTACTTC
CDR3aa: CASSFGGPFYEQYF

len: 15
j_gene: TRBJ2-3
abundance: few
v_gene: TRBV9
d_gene: TRBD1
CDR3nt: TGTGCCAGCAGCGTAACAGGGGCAGACACAGATACGCAGTATTTT
CDR3aa: CASSVTGADTDTQYF

len: 15
j_gene: TRBJ2-1
abundance: -
v_gene: TRBV10-2
d_gene: -
CDR3nt: TGCGCCAGCAGTGGGAAGGGGCTTTCCTACAATGAGCAGTTCTTC
CDR3aa: CASSGKGLSYNEQFF

len: 14
j_gene: TRBJ1-5
abundance: -
v_gene: TRBV25-1
d_gene: -
CDR3nt: TGTGCCAGCAGTGAATGGACAGGCAATCAGCCCCAGCATTTT
CDR3aa: CASSEWTGNQPQHF

len: 18
j_gene: TRBJ1-1
abundance: -
v_gene: TRBV7-8
d_gene: -
CDR3nt: TGTGCCAGCAGCTTAAGGCTTACAGGCAGCGCTATGAACACTGAAGCTTTCTTT
CDR3aa: CASSLRLTGSAMNTEAFF

len: 13
j_gene: TRBJ2-7
abundance: -
v_gene: TRBV7-9
d_gene: -
CDR3nt: TGTGCCAGCAGAGCAGAGAGCTCCTACGAGCAGTACTTC
CDR3aa: CASRAESSYEQYF

len: 15
j_gene: TRBJ2-2
abundance: -
v_gene: TRBV10-3
d_gene: TRBD1
CDR3nt: TGTGCCATCAGTGAGCAGGGACAGGGGGACGGGGAGCTGTTTTTT
CDR3aa: CAISEQGQGDGELFF

len: 13
j_gene: TRBJ1-1
abundance: -
v_gene: TRBV13
d_gene: -
CDR3nt: TGTGCCAGCACCCCCGCGGAGAACACTGAAGCTTTCTTT
CDR3aa: CASTPAENTEAFF

len: 17
j_gene: TRBJ2-7
abundance: -
v_gene: TRBV21-1
d_gene: -
CDR3nt: TGTGCCAGCAGCCAAATGAATGGGACCCCAATCTCCTACGAGCAGTACTTC
CDR3aa: CASSQMNGTPISYEQYF

len: 14
j_gene: TRBJ1-5
abundance: -
v_gene: TRBV19
d_gene: TRBD1
CDR3nt: TGTGCCAGTAGTCCAGGGGGCCTTTATCAGCCCCAGCATTTT
CDR3aa: CASSPGGLYQPQHF

len: 12
j_gene: TRBJ1-1
abundance: -
v_gene: TRBV6-5
d_gene: -
CDR3nt: TGTGCCAGCAGTTCCGAGAACACTGAAGCTTTCTTT
CDR3aa: CASSSENTEAFF

len: 17
j_gene: TRBJ2-2
abundance: -
v_gene: TRBV12-5
d_gene: TRBD2
CDR3nt: TGTGCTAGTGGTCGAACTAGCGGGAGGGCCCTCACCGGGGAGCTGTTTTTT
CDR3aa: CASGRTSGRALTGELFF

len: 15
j_gene: TRBJ2-5
abundance: -
v_gene: TRBV18
d_gene: TRBD2
CDR3nt: TGTGCCAGCTCATCCACTAGCGGTAATCAAGAGACCCAGTACTTC
CDR3aa: CASSSTSGNQETQYF

len: 15
j_gene: TRBJ2-7
abundance: -
v_gene: TRBV27
d_gene: -
CDR3nt: TGTGCCAGCAGTTTATTGGGACCGGGTTTATACGAGCAGTACTTC
CDR3aa: CASSLLGPGLYEQYF

len: 12
j_gene: TRBJ1-2
abundance: -
v_gene: TRBV6-5
d_gene: -
CDR3nt: TGTGCCAGCAGCGGGGGGGGAGGTGGCTACACCTTC
CDR3aa: CASSGGGGGYTF

len: 18
j_gene: TRBJ2-3
abundance: -
v_gene: TRBV4-2
d_gene: TRBD2
CDR3nt: TGTGCCAGCAGCCAACGGTCTACTCTAGCGGGAGTGAGAGATACGCAGTATTTT
CDR3aa: CASSQRSTLAGVRDTQYF

len: 16
j_gene: TRBJ2-3
abundance: -
v_gene: TRBV7-2
d_gene: -
CDR3nt: TGTGCCAGCAGCTCATGGGGGCCCCTAAGCACAGATACGCAGTATTTT
CDR3aa: CASSSWGPLSTDTQYF

len: 17
j_gene: TRBJ1-2
abundance: -
v_gene: TRBV14
d_gene: -
CDR3nt: TGTGCCAGCAGCCTCGGGCCAGCCGCCGTAGCTAACTATGGCTACACCTTC
CDR3aa: CASSLGPAAVANYGYTF

len: 15
j_gene: TRBJ2-1
abundance: -
v_gene: TRBV9
d_gene: -
CDR3nt: TGTGCCAGCAGCGTAGCTTACGGCCCCTACAATGAGCAGTTCTTC
CDR3aa: CASSVAYGPYNEQFF

len: 15
j_gene: TRBJ2-2
abundance: -
v_gene: TRBV5-1
d_gene: -
CDR3nt: TGCGCCAGCAGCACCTGGACAGCGAACACCGGGGAGCTGTTTTTT
CDR3aa: CASSTWTANTGELFF

len: 15
j_gene: TRBJ1-3
abundance: -
v_gene: TRBV29-1
d_gene: -
CDR3nt: TGCAGCGTAGATGGTGACGGGCCCTCTGGAAACACCATATATTTT
CDR3aa: CSVDGDGPSGNTIYF

len: 15
j_gene: TRBJ2-1
abundance: -
v_gene: TRBV25-1
d_gene: -
CDR3nt: TGTGCCAGCAGTGAAACGGCTAGCGTTTACAATGAGCAGTTCTTC
CDR3aa: CASSETASVYNEQFF

len: 16
j_gene: TRBJ2-1
abundance: -
v_gene: TRBV7-9
d_gene: TRBD2
CDR3nt: TGTGCCAGCAGCTTAGGCGTTGGGGGGGCCTACAATGAGCAGTTCTTC
CDR3aa: CASSLGVGGAYNEQFF